These T cell receptor beta chains were read from a single sample in a study of cytomegalovirus exposure and HLA in healthy donors. The assay was immunoSEQ multiplex PCR, and TCRdb's table has in-frame clones only and misses some. The sample has some 180,000 clones, roughly 70% seen once. Sequencing used PBMCs. The origin of the receptors is a male donor in good health and CMV-seronegative. Each CDR3 is given with its conserved first and last residue. The order of the fields is V gene, clone size, D gene, J gene, CDR3 DNA, CDR3 protein. D genes are given only for firm matches. Clone size appears in some rows only: once, few, many, or a class for an expanded clone.

TRBV11-3	.	TRBD2	TRBJ2-1	TGTGCCAGCAGCACCTTGACTAGCGGCAGCTCCTACAATGAGCAGTTCTTC	CASSTLTSGSSYNEQFF
TRBV7-3	.	.	TRBJ2-1	TGTGCCAGCAGCCCGGAGGCGTACAATGAGCAGTTCTTC	CASSPEAYNEQFF
TRBV7-8	.	.	TRBJ1-5	TGTGCCAGCAGCTTAGAAGAGGAACAGCCCCAGCATTTT	CASSLEEEQPQHF
TRBV7-9	.	TRBD1	TRBJ2-4	TGTGCCAGCAGCCCGACGGGACAGGAAATAAACATTCAGTACTTC	CASSPTGQEINIQYF
TRBV7-2	.	TRBD2	TRBJ2-7	TGTGCCAGCATCAGGACTAGCGGGGGCTACGAGCAGTACTTC	CASIRTSGGYEQYF
TRBV28	few	.	TRBJ1-1	TGTGCCAGCAGTCCAACAAGCACTGAAGCTTTCTTT	CASSPTSTEAFF
TRBV10-3	.	.	TRBJ2-6	TGTGCCATCAATGCAGGGGAGCTCTCTGGGGCCAACGTCCTGACTTTC	CAINAGELSGANVLTF
TRBV14	.	.	TRBJ2-7	TGTGCCAGCAGCCAAGTAGGAGGGCGGGTCGAGCAGTACTTC	CASSQVGGRVEQYF
TRBV6-1	.	TRBD1	TRBJ1-2	TGTGCCAGCAGGCTCGACAGGGGCAACTATGGCTACACCTTC	CASRLDRGNYGYTF
TRBV2	.	TRBD1	TRBJ1-5	TGTGCCAGCAGTCAGGACAGGAATAGCAATCAGCCCCAGCATTTT	CASSQDRNSNQPQHF
TRBV15	.	.	TRBJ2-5	TGTGCCACCAGCAGAGAGGGGCAGGGGACCCAAGAGACCCAGTACTTC	CATSREGQGTQETQYF
TRBV30	.	TRBD1	TRBJ1-1	TGTGCCTGGACTCGTCGGGAGGGGGCGGCTTTCTTT	CAWTRREGAAFF
TRBV18	.	.	TRBJ1-5	TGTGCCAGCTCACCAACTTCGGGAAAAAGCAATCAGCCCCAGCATTTT	CASSPTSGKSNQPQHF
TRBV5-6	.	TRBD2	TRBJ2-7	TGTGCCAGCAGCCCCCTGACGGGGGGTTTACCCTACGAGCAGTACTTC	CASSPLTGGLPYEQYF
TRBV9	.	.	TRBJ1-5	TGTGCCAGCAGCGTATCGGGGGGTCAGCCCCAGCATTTT	CASSVSGGQPQHF
TRBV28	.	TRBD2	TRBJ2-7	TGTGCCAGCAGTTTATTTGGGACTAGCGGGAGGACCTCCTACGAGCAGTACTTC	CASSLFGTSGRTSYEQYF
TRBV10-2	.	.	TRBJ1-3	TGCGCCAGCCGCTGGGACATCAGCTCTGGAAACACCATATATTTT	CASRWDISSGNTIYF
TRBV19	.	TRBD1	TRBJ1-5	TGTGCCAGTAGTATATCTAGTCAGGGGACAGGGGGCGAGCCCCAGCATTTT	CASSISSQGTGGEPQHF
TRBV5-1	.	TRBD1	TRBJ2-7	TGCGCCAGCAGCTTGGTGGGACAGTTCAACGAGCAGTACTTC	CASSLVGQFNEQYF
TRBV15	.	.	TRBJ1-5	TGTGCCACGGGCCTTCCTCGGGATAGCAATCAGCCCCAGCATTTT	CATGLPRDSNQPQHF
TRBV5-5	.	.	TRBJ2-7	TGTGCCAGCAGTCATTTAGCGGAGGAGCAGTACTTC	CASSHLAEEQYF
TRBV4-1	.	TRBD1	TRBJ2-7	TGCGCCAGCAGCCAAGGACAACCGGACAGGGGCGAGCAGTACTTC	CASSQGQPDRGEQYF
TRBV6-1	.	.	TRBJ1-2	TGTGCCAGCAATAGCCGGACAATAATTAACTATGGCTACACCTTC	CASNSRTIINYGYTF
TRBV9	.	TRBD2	TRBJ2-6	TGTGCCAGCAGCGCTAGACTAGCGGGAGGTCACTCTGGGGCCAACGTCCTGACTTTC	CASSARLAGGHSGANVLTF
TRBV30	.	.	TRBJ1-5	TGTGCCTGGAGTGATGGGACTACGCCCCAGCATTTT	CAWSDGTTPQHF
TRBV7-3	.	.	TRBJ2-3	TGTGCCAGCAGCTTTAGCTCTGGCACAGATACGCAGTATTTT	CASSFSSGTDTQYF
TRBV7-6	.	TRBD2	TRBJ2-7	TGTGCCAGCAGCTTGGGGACTAGCGGGATCTACGAGCAGTACTTC	CASSLGTSGIYEQYF
TRBV5-1	.	.	TRBJ1-5	TGCGCCAGCAGCCCTGCTGGGCTTCAGCCCCAGCATTTT	CASSPAGLQPQHF
TRBV19	.	.	TRBJ1-2	TGTGCCAGTAGTTCGGACAGTACTAACTATGGCTACACCTTC	CASSSDSTNYGYTF
TRBV5-1	.	TRBD1	TRBJ1-2	TGCGCCAGCAGCTTGGAGCAGGGGGCACGACCCGGCTACACCTTC	CASSLEQGARPGYTF
TRBV28	.	.	TRBJ2-3	TGTGCCAGCAGCCTTATAGATACGCAGTATTTT	CASSLIDTQYF
TRBV28	.	.	TRBJ1-5	TGTGCCAGCAGTTTTAAGGGGTCCTATAGCAATCAGCCCCAGCATTTT	CASSFKGSYSNQPQHF
TRBV19	.	.	TRBJ2-3	TGTGCCAGTAGGATGGGAGCCACGTCTAGCACAGATACGCAGTATTTT	CASRMGATSSTDTQYF
TRBV7-3	.	TRBD2	TRBJ2-1	TGTGCCAGCAACTTAGACAGCGGGAGATACAATGAGCAGTTCTTC	CASNLDSGRYNEQFF
TRBV7-9	.	.	TRBJ2-5	TGTGCCAGCAGCTCGTCTCCGGTCAGGGATGAGACCCAGTACTTC	CASSSSPVRDETQYF
TRBV6-6	.	.	TRBJ1-2	TGTGCCAGCAGCAGGGATGGGGGCTACACCTTC	CASSRDGGYTF
TRBV2	.	TRBD1	TRBJ1-5	TGTGCCAGCAGTTGGACAGGGGCTGTTCAGCCCCAGCATTTT	CASSWTGAVQPQHF
TRBV7-3	once	.	TRBJ1-1	TGTGCCAGCAGCTTCGGGAACACTGAAGCTTTCTTT	CASSFGNTEAFF
TRBV6-5	.	TRBD1	TRBJ1-5	TGTGCCAGCAGACACAGGGGTAAGAATCAGCCCCAGCATTTT	CASRHRGKNQPQHF
TRBV5-1	.	TRBD1	TRBJ2-7	TGCGCCAGCAGCCTGGACAGGGTATACGAGCAGTACTTC	CASSLDRVYEQYF
TRBV12-5	.	.	TRBJ2-1	TGTGCTAGTTCCCGCCGCGGAGGAATCTCCTACAATGAGCAGTTCTTC	CASSRRGGISYNEQFF
TRBV9	.	TRBD2	TRBJ2-3	TGTGCCAGCACCCCGACTAGCGGGATAGGAAATACGCAGTATTTT	CASTPTSGIGNTQYF
TRBV20-1	.	.	TRBJ1-2	TGCAGTGTTGTGACTTGGGGCTACACCTTC	CSVVTWGYTF
TRBV6-5	.	TRBD2	TRBJ2-3	TGTGCCAGCAGTTACTCGAACGGGGGGGCGGATACGCAGTATTTT	CASSYSNGGADTQYF
TRBV28	.	TRBD2	TRBJ2-1	TGTGCCAGCAGTTTATTAGCGGGAGGGGGGGGGCAGTTCTTC	CASSLLAGGGGQFF
TRBV19	.	.	TRBJ2-7	TGTGCCAGTAGTAACACCTACGAGCAGTACTTC	CASSNTYEQYF
TRBV5-6	.	.	TRBJ2-3	TGTGCCAGCGGACTCACAGATACGCAGTATTTT	CASGLTDTQYF
TRBV29-1	.	.	TRBJ1-2	TGCAGCGCGCAACCGGGCGGGAACTATGGCTACACCTTC	CSAQPGGNYGYTF
TRBV2	.	.	TRBJ2-1	TGTGCCAGCAGTGATGACAGCTACAATGAGCAGTTCTTC	CASSDDSYNEQFF
TRBV5-1	.	.	TRBJ1-5	TGCGCCAGCAGCTCATTAGGGGGTAGCAATCAGCCCCAGCATTTT	CASSSLGGSNQPQHF
TRBV29-1	.	.	TRBJ2-7	TGCAGCGTTGGAGAGGGGCTTTACGAGCAGTACTTC	CSVGEGLYEQYF
TRBV6-6	once	.	TRBJ1-1	TGTGCCAGCAGGAGCGACTACACTGAAGCTTTCTTT	CASRSDYTEAFF
TRBV28	.	.	TRBJ1-5	TGTGCCAGCAGTTCAATCAATCAGCCCCAGCATTTT	CASSSINQPQHF
TRBV28	.	TRBD1	TRBJ2-4	TGTGCCAGCAGATCGGACAGGGGTTCGGCCAAAAACATTCAGTACTTC	CASRSDRGSAKNIQYF